These 18 T cell receptor beta chains were all obtained from the same sample, sequenced in a study of CD8 T cells in Susac syndrome. Reverse transcription of roughly 0.5 to 1 ug RNA used random hexamers. TCRdb recomputed calls from the immunoSEQ multiplex PCR reads with MiXCR, one row per CDR3 protein. The top ten clones hold 0.15% to 0.2% of a sample with 150,000 to 160,000 distinct CDR3 sequences, around 96% of them seen once. The sequenced material came from CD4+ T cells from PBMCs. These TCRs come from a human donor with Susac syndrome.

This chain joins TRBV12-3 or TRBV12-4 and TRBJ2-5; 8 nucleotides line up with TRBD2. The CDR3 consists of 17 residues. V dropped 4 bases and J dropped 5; count of bases not matched to a gene: 15. CDR3 sequence (DNA): TGTGCCAGCAGTTCCCAAGCGGGGGTTGGGGAAAGGGAGACCCAGTACTTC. It translates to CASSSQAGVGERETQYF.

The DNA of the CDR3 is TGCGCCAGCAGCCAAGATCACCGGGGGGTTGAGCAGTTCTTC. It is translated as CASSQDHRGVEQFF. The chain links TRBV4-3 to TRBJ2-1, with TRBD2 identical over 7 bases. CDR1 is LGHNA, CDR2 YSLEER, per germline. J gave up 9 bases and V 0 bases, and 5 bases lay outside the gene matches. The CDR3 runs to 14 residues.

The chain combines TRBV7-9 with TRBJ2-4; D perhaps matches TRBD2 (6 bases). Germline CDR1 and CDR2: SEHNR and FQNEAQ (reference sequence). The CDR3 is 14 residues long. Trimming removed 1 base at V and 9 bases at J, with 13 bases between. CDR3 protein: CASSLGDSRLIQYF. CDR3 nucleotides: TGTGCCAGCAGCTTAGGGGACTCCCGGCTCATTCAGTACTTC.

The chain couples TRBV7-8 to TRBJ2-1; 7 nucleotides align to TRBD2. The CDR3 runs 15 residues. V was clipped by 3 bases and J by 2 bases; unmatched bases: 4. Germline CDR1 reads SGHVS; CDR2 reads FQNEAQ. The CDR3 nucleotides are TGTGCCAGCAGCTTCGAAAGCGGGACCTACAATGAGCAGTTCTTC. This encodes CASSFESGTYNEQFF.

The rearrangement uses TRBV5-4 and TRBJ2-5; tentatively, D is TRBD1 (6 bases). The CDR3 totals 16 residues. Germline CDR1 and CDR2: SGHNT and YYREEE (reference sequence). The germline V and J ends were trimmed by 0 bases and 4 bases, with 16 bases remaining between them. The CDR3 DNA follows: TGTGCCAGCAGCTTGGACAGGGCCAATATCGGAGAGACCCAGTACTTC. Amino acid sequence: CASSLDRANIGETQYF.

The rearrangement joins TRBV20-1 to TRBJ2-1; no definite D call. Germline V gene data show CDR1 as DFQATT and CDR2 as SNEGSKA (reference sequence). Trimming took off 6 bases at V and 7 bases at J, with 13 bases between the two ends. The CDR3 has 12 residues. CDR3 region: CSAAKPYNEQFF. Here the CDR3 DNA reads TGCAGTGCGGCTAAACCATATAATGAGCAGTTCTTC.

The chain carries TRBV29-1 and TRBJ1-1; D uncertain. The CDR3 is 11 residues long. V shed 4 bases and J shed 4 bases, with 7 bases lying between them. Germline values: CDR1 SQVTM, CDR2 ANQGSEA. The CDR3 is CSVVTGTEAFF. In DNA form, the CDR3 reads TGCAGCGTTGTGACCGGCACTGAAGCTTTCTTT.

The genes are TRBV7-3 and TRBJ2-1; TRBD1 is a possible D gene (6 bases). The CDR3 runs to 14 residues. V lost 5 bases to trimming and J lost 9 bases, with 17 bases between them. The germline V gene encodes CDR1 SGHTA and CDR2 FQGTGA. The CDR3 DNA sequence: TGTGCCAGCAGCAGGAAACAGGGTGGTCTTGAGCAGTTCTTC. Protein product: CASSRKQGGLEQFF. Variable domain in full (rest from reference TRBV7-3 and TRBJ2-1): GAGVSQTPSNKVTEKGKYVELRCDPISGHTALYWYRQSLGQGPEFLIYFQGTGAADDSGLPNDRFFAVRPEGSVSTLKIQRTERGDSAVYLCASSRKQGGLEQFFGPGTRLTVL.

This rearrangement joins TRBV29-1 to TRBJ1-1; TRBD1 is a possible D gene (6 bases). The CDR3 is made up of 15 amino acids. V was cut by 1 base and J by 1 base, with 13 bases left in between. Germline-derived CDR1 and CDR2 are SQVTM and ANQGSEA. CDR3 loop: CSVEVLGATNTEAFF. The CDR3 DNA follows: TGCAGCGTTGAAGTCCTGGGGGCTACGAACACTGAAGCTTTCTTT.

For the CDR3, the DNA is TGTGCCAGCAGCGTAGGGGGCAACTCGGCTGGCTACACCTTC. This translates into CASSVGGNSAGYTF. This chain links TRBV9 with TRBJ1-2, with D possibly TRBD1 on 5 matching bases. V gave up 0 bases and J gave up 7 bases, with 13 bases separating them. CDR1 is SGDLS, CDR2 YYNGEE, per germline. The CDR3 spans 14 residues.

The rearrangement uses TRBV14 and TRBJ1-1; D is unresolved. Trimming took off 4 bases at V and 4 bases at J, with 13 bases between the two ends. Germline values: CDR1 SGHDN, CDR2 FVKESK. The CDR3 contains 14 residues. CDR3 bases: TGTGCCAGCAGCCCAGGACCGGGCGGCACTGAAGCTTTCTTT. It yields the protein CASSPGPGGTEAFF.

The CDR3 sequence is CSARDRGTTSYNEQFF. CDR3 coding DNA: TGCAGTGCTAGAGATCGAGGGACTACCTCCTACAATGAGCAGTTCTTC. The rearrangement links TRBV20-1 to TRBJ2-1, with 7 bases fitting TRBD2. Germline V gene sequence: CDR1 DFQATT, CDR2 SNEGSKA (reference sequence). The V gene end was trimmed by 0 bases and the J gene end by 0 bases; junction bases not matched to a gene: 5. This CDR3 spans 16 amino acids.

This rearrangement joins TRBV4-3 to TRBJ2-6, with no clear D. The CDR3 totals 18 residues. The germline CDR1 and CDR2 sequences are LGHNA and YSLEER. With 1 base removed from V and 2 bases from J, the gap between germline ends came to 15 bases. The DNA of the CDR3 is TGCGCCAGCAGCCAAGGAACTGGGCTGGGGACTGGGGCCAACGTCCTGACTTTC. This codes for CASSQGTGLGTGANVLTF.

The V and J genes are TRBV2 and TRBJ1-1, with TRBD1 as a possible D gene (6 bases). Germline lookup yields CDR1 SNHLY and CDR2 FYNNEI. V lost 6 bases and J 3 bases, leaving 20 bases between the germline ends. The CDR3 has 16 residues. The CDR3 spells CASRTPIQGYDTEAFF. As DNA, the CDR3 is TGTGCCAGCAGGACACCCATACAGGGTTATGACACTGAAGCTTTCTTT.

V is TRBV20-1 and J is TRBJ2-5; D is possibly TRBD2 (6 bases). V lost 3 bases and J 6 bases, leaving 11 bases between the germline ends. This CDR3 comprises 12 residues. Germline CDR1 is DFQATT and CDR2 is SNEGSKA (reference sequence). CDR3 bases: TGCAGTGCTAGTAATAGCGGTCAGACCCAGTACTTC. The encoded protein is CSASNSGQTQYF.

This chain connects TRBV12-5 to TRBJ1-1; D remains ambiguous. The germline gives CDR1 LGHNT, CDR2 FRNRAP. V was pared by 8 bases and J by 4 bases, with 14 bases between. The CDR3 runs to 13 residues. The CDR3 protein is CASTAQAGTEAFF. CDR3 nucleotides: TGTGCTAGTACAGCCCAAGCCGGCACTGAAGCTTTCTTT.

The chain is built from TRBV13 and TRBJ2-1; TRBD2 might be the D (5 bases). Germline V gene data show CDR1 as PRHDT and CDR2 as FYEKMQ (reference sequence). The V end lost 3 bases, the J end lost 2 bases, and 17 bases lay between the germline ends. This CDR3 has 17 residues. The CDR3 here is CASSFLGQRLTYNEQFF. The CDR3 DNA reads as TGTGCCAGCAGCTTCCTAGGCCAGCGGTTAACCTACAATGAGCAGTTCTTC. The complete variable domain, with remaining parts taken from reference TRBV13 and TRBJ2-1, reads AAGVIQSPRHLIKEKRETATLKCYPIPRHDTVYWYQQGPGQDPQFLISFYEKMQSDKGSIPDRFSAQQFSDYHSELNMSSLELGDSALYFCASSFLGQRLTYNEQFFGPGTRLTVL.

The chain employs TRBV29-1 and TRBJ2-2; D is tentatively TRBD1 or TRBD2 (5 bases each). The CDR3 is made up of 12 amino acids. V was pared by 8 bases and J by 6 bases, with 13 bases between. Germline V gene lookup returns CDR1 SQVTM and CDR2 ANQGSEA. The CDR3 region has the DNA TGCAGCATAACGATGGGACCCGGGGAGCTGTTTTTT. Translated, it gives CSITMGPGELFF.